This T cell receptor beta chain was captured in a study of blood T cell dynamics during melanoma immunotherapy. Study-level background: Standard first-line treatment here was pembrolizumab or nivolumab plus ipilimumab in metastatic melanoma. General study findings and limits: Whether repertoire-driving clones were melanoma-specific could not be determined. Unlike progressors, later disease-control patients had W3 repertoires gaining clonality or diversity.

Assay: immunoSEQ multiplex PCR; the TCRdb copy retains only in-frame clones and omits some. The table records some 4,300 clones, 78% of them present only once. As to this clone: Its antigen is currently unknown.

Time point: week 3, after first cycle of checkpoint inhibitor. Trimming removed 2 bases at V and 5 bases at J, with 11 bases between. The CDR3 runs to 15 residues. Germline V lookup: CDR1 SGHRS, CDR2 YFSETQ. The sequences come from blood, collected from a patient treated with checkpoint blockade. The chain is built from TRBV5-1 and TRBJ1-6, with a possible D match to TRBD1 (6 bases). The source is a human donor with melanoma. The CDR3 here is CASSFSGVDNSPLHF. DNA of the CDR3: TGCGCCAGCAGCTTTTCAGGGGTCGATAATTCACCCCTCCACTTT.